Below, 15 T cell receptor beta chains from the same sample are listed, as sequenced in a study of blood T cell repertoires in COVID-19. Assay: immunoSEQ multiplex PCR; the TCRdb copy retains only in-frame clones and omits some. The sample lists over 110,000 clones; 70% to 90% were seen once. What was sequenced was peripheral blood. The receptor source for this set is a human donor in a cohort sampled during active COVID-19.

This chain connects TRBV2 to TRBJ1-6; D possibly corresponds to TRBD1 (5 bases). CDR1 SNHLY and CDR2 FYNNEI come from the germline V gene. V was pared by 6 bases and J by 7 bases, with 16 bases between. This CDR3 has 15 amino acids. The CDR3 loop reads CASSLGRGSNSPLHF. CDR3 coding DNA: TGTGCCAGCAGCCTTGGGAGGGGCTCCAATTCACCCCTCCACTTT. Variable domain in full (rest from reference TRBV2 and TRBJ1-6): EPEVTQTPSHQVTQMGQEVILRCVPISNHLYFYWYRQILGQKVEFLVSFYNNEISEKSEIFDDQFSVERPDGSNFTLKIRSTKLEDSAMYFCASSLGRGSNSPLHFGNGTRLTVT.

The CDR3 protein is CASSFGTGDEQYF. CDR3 nucleotides: TGCGCCAGCAGCTTCGGGACAGGGGACGAGCAGTACTTC. The V and J genes are TRBV5-1 and TRBJ2-7; 10 positions match TRBD1. The CDR3 extends over 13 amino acids. With V trimmed by 2 bases and J by 5 bases, 1 base remained unmatched. The V gene's germline CDR1 is SGHRS and CDR2 YFSETQ.

This sequence joins TRBV27 and TRBJ2-3, with D possibly TRBD1 on 5 matching bases. CDR1 is MNHEY and CDR2 is SMNVEV in the germline V gene (reference sequence). This CDR3 region has 14 residues. V lost 5 bases to trimming and J lost 4 bases, with 13 bases between them. The CDR3 sequence: CASSITGPPDTQYF. The DNA of the CDR3 is TGTGCCAGCAGTATAACAGGCCCTCCAGATACGCAGTATTTT.

The chain recombines TRBV7-3 with TRBJ2-1; 8 bases are a match to TRBD2. Germline V gene lookup returns CDR1 SGHTA and CDR2 FQGTGA. The length of the CDR3 is 15 residues. Trimming removed 5 bases from V and 7 bases from J; junction bases left unmatched: 10. The CDR3: CASSLRGGARNEQFF. The DNA for the CDR3 is TGTGCCAGCAGCCTACGGGGGGGCGCTAGGAATGAGCAGTTCTTC.

The rearrangement uses TRBV12-3 or TRBV12-4 and TRBJ2-5, with D tentatively TRBD2 (6 bases). V lost 5 bases and J lost 2, with 9 bases in between. CDR3 size: 13 residues. CDR3 sequence (DNA): TGTGCCAGCAGTCCGGAGGGGCAAGAGACCCAGTACTTC. It yields the protein CASSPEGQETQYF.

Written as DNA, the CDR3 is TGTGCCAGCAGCTTAGAAGGCAGGGGATTATATATCGGGCAGTTCTTC. Its translation is CASSLEGRGLYIGQFF. The V gene is TRBV13, the J gene TRBJ2-1; weak D call: TRBD1 (6 bases). CDR1 and CDR2 (germline): PRHDT, FYEKMQ (reference sequence). V lost 1 base and J 12 bases, leaving 22 bases between the germline ends. The CDR3 loop spans 16 amino acids.

V usage is TRBV19 and J usage is TRBJ2-3; 8 nucleotides match TRBD1. The CDR3 totals 16 residues. Germline CDR1 reads LNHDA; CDR2 reads SQIVND (reference sequence). The V segment lost 3 bases and the J segment 5 bases; nucleotides outside the gene matches: 10. CDR3 DNA: TGTGCCAGTAGTATCAGGGGGCTGGGAGAAGAAGATACGCAGTATTTT. The encoded protein is CASSIRGLGEEDTQYF.

The V gene is TRBV24-1, the J gene TRBJ1-4; D is possibly TRBD1 (6 bases). The CDR3 has 15 residues. Trimming left V 1 base short and J 8 bases short, with 13 bases between. Germline lookup yields CDR1 KGHDR and CDR2 SFDVKD. The CDR3 coding sequence is TGTGCCACCAGTGATTTTTCGGGGGGCCACGAAAAACTGTTTTTT. Amino acids: CATSDFSGGHEKLFF.

The genes are TRBV21-1 and TRBJ1-2; the table assigns TRBD1, which was not confirmed against the DNA. TRBV21-1 is noted as a pseudogene. The CDR3 runs to 18 residues. Here the CDR3 reads CASSKLMAGNGCRYGYTF. The CDR3 DNA sequence: TGTGCCAGCAGCAAATTAATGGCAGGGAATGGGTGTCGGTATGGCTACACCTTC.

The chain recombines TRBV5-6 with TRBJ2-7; D is ambiguous. V lost 1 base and J lost 6, with 8 bases in between. CDR3 length: 12 residues. The germline CDR1 and CDR2 sequences are SGHDT and YYEEEE. CDR3 region: CASSLMSVEQYF. DNA for the CDR3: TGTGCCAGCAGCTTGATGAGTGTCGAGCAGTACTTC.

DNA for the CDR3: TGTGCCAGTTCGGGACGACAGGCGATCACTGAAGCTTTCTTT. This gives the protein CASSGRQAITEAFF. The chain uses TRBV25-1 and TRBJ1-1; weak D call: TRBD1 (6 bases). Trimming removed 9 bases at V and 4 bases at J, with 18 bases between. CDR1 and CDR2 (germline): MGHDK, SYGVNS. The CDR3 totals 14 residues. The complete variable domain, with remaining parts taken from reference TRBV25-1 and TRBJ1-1, reads EADIYQTPRYLVIGTGKKITLECSQTMGHDKMYWYQQDPGMELHLIHYSYGVNSTEKGDLSSESTVSRIRTEHFPLTLESARPSHTSQYLCASSGRQAITEAFFGQGTRLTVV.

V usage is TRBV6-5 and J usage is TRBJ1-5; D is uncertain. CDR3 length: 15 residues. V was trimmed by 5 bases and J by 0 bases, leaving 11 bases between them. Per germline, CDR1 MNHEY and CDR2 SVGAGI. CDR3 in amino acids: CASSHRKDSNQPQHF. CDR3 nucleotide sequence: TGTGCCAGCAGTCACAGAAAGGATAGCAATCAGCCCCAGCATTTT.

In this sample, this clone turned up once. The V gene is TRBV27, the J gene TRBJ2-1; TRBD2 matches 14 bases. V gave up 6 bases and J gave up 6 bases; unmatched junction bases: 4. Germline loops: CDR1 MNHEY, CDR2 SMNVEV (reference sequence). The CDR3 loop spans 15 amino acids. The CDR3 is CASSVGTSGGNEQFF. CDR3 coding DNA: TGTGCCAGCAGCGTGGGGACTAGCGGGGGCAATGAGCAGTTCTTC.

The chain joins TRBV5-4 to TRBJ1-2; 8 bases are shared with TRBD1. Trimming took 3 bases from V and 6 from J; bases not matched to a gene: 1. Per germline, CDR1 SGHNT and CDR2 YYREEE (reference sequence). The CDR3 spans 12 residues. CDR3: CASSSGGDGYTF. CDR3 DNA: TGTGCCAGCAGCTCAGGGGGCGATGGCTACACCTTC.

The chain carries TRBV19 and TRBJ2-1; TRBD2 agrees at 7 bases. V was pared by 6 bases and J by 0 bases, with 5 bases of the junction left unmatched. Germline loops: CDR1 LNHDA, CDR2 SQIVND (reference sequence). The CDR3 has 15 amino acids. The chain's CDR3 is CASSYGGNSYNEQFF. In DNA, the CDR3 is TGTGCCAGTAGCTACGGGGGGAACTCCTACAATGAGCAGTTCTTC.